The text below deals with one T cell receptor beta chain. The antigen is unknown. With 6 bases removed from V and 3 bases from J, the gap between germline ends came to 20 bases. CDR3 length: 16 residues. CDR1 and CDR2 from the germline V gene are MDHEN and SYDVKM. Sequenced by immunoSEQ multiplex PCR; TCRdb stores in-frame clones only, minus some. This sample has around 4,800 clones, with roughly 76% found just once. The sample belongs to a study of CD8 T cell repertoires and HIV-1 epitope variants. Study conclusions and caveats: Six of nine antigen-specific clonotypes appeared cross-reactive to autologous or escape variants.

This receptor was identified in a male donor with HIV. This chain uses TRBV28 with TRBJ1-2; TRBD1 might be the D (5 bases). Source material: cultured CD8+ T cells derived from PBMCs. The CDR3 here is CASSLHPTDYDYGYTF. For the CDR3, the DNA is TGTGCCAGCAGCCTCCATCCGACAGATTATGACTATGGCTACACCTTC.